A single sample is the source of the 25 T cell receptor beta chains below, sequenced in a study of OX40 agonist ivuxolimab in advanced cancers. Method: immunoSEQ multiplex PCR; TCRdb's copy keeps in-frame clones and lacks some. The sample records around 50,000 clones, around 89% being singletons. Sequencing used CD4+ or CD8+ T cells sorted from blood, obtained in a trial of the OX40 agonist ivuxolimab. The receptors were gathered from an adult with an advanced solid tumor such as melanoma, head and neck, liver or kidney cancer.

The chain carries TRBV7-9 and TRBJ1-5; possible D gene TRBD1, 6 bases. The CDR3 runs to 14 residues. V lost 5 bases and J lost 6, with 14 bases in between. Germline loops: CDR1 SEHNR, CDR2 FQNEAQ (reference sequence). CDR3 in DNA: TGTGCCAGCAGCATGGACAGCGCCAGTCAGCCCCAGCATTTT. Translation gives CASSMDSASQPQHF.

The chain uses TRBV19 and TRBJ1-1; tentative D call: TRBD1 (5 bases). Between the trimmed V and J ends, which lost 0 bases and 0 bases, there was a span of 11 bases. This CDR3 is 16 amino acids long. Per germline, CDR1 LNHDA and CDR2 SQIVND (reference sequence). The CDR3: CASSIDRGILNTEAFF. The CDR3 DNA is TGTGCCAGTAGTATAGACCGGGGGATCCTGAACACTGAAGCTTTCTTT.

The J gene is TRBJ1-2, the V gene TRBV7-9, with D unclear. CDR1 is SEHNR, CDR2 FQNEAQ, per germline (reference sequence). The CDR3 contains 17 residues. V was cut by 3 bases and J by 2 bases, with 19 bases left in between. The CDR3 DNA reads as TGTGCCAGCAGCTTGGGCAGCCTATCGGCCTTGAACTATGGCTACACCTTC. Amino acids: CASSLGSLSALNYGYTF.

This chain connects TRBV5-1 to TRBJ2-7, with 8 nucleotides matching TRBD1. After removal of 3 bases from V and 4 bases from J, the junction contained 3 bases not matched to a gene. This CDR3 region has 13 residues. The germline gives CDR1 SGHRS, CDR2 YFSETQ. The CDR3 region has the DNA TGCGCCAGCAGCTGGACAGGGCAATACGAGCAGTACTTC. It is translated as CASSWTGQYEQYF.

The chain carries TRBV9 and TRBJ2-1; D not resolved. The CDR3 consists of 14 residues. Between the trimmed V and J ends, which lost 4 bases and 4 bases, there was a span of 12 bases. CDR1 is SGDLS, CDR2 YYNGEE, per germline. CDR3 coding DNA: TGTGCCAGCAGCCCCCCCGGGCCTTACAATGAGCAGTTCTTC. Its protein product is CASSPPGPYNEQFF.

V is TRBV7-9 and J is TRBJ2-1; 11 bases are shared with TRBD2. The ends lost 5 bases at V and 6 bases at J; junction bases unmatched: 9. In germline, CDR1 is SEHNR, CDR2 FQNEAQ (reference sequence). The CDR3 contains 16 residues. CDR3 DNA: TGTGCCAGCAGCCCGCAGACTAGCGGGGTCTCCAATGAGCAGTTCTTC. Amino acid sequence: CASSPQTSGVSNEQFF.

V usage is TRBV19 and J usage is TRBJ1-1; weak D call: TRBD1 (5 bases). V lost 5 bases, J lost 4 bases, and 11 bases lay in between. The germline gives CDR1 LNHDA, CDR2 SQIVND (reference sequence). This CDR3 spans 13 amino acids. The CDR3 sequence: CASSWGLVTEAFF. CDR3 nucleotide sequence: TGTGCCAGTAGTTGGGGCCTTGTCACTGAAGCTTTCTTT.

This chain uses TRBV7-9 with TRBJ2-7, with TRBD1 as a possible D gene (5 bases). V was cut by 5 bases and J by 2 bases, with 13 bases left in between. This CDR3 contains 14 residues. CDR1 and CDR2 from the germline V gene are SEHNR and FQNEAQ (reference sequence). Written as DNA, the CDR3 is TGTGCCAGCAGCCCCGACAGCCTAACCTACGAGCAGTACTTC. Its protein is CASSPDSLTYEQYF.

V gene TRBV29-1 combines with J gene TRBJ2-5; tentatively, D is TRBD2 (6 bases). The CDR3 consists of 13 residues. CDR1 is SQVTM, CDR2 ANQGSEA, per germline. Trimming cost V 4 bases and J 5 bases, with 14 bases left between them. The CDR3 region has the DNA TGCAGCGTTGCGGGAGAACAGAGGGAGACCCAGTACTTC. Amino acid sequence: CSVAGEQRETQYF.

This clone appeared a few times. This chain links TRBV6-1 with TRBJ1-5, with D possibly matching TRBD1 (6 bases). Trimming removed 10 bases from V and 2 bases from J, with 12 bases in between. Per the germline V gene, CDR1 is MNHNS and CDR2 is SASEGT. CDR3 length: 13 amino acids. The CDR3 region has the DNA TGTGCCACAAAGGGGGGGGGCAATCAGCCCCAGCATTTT. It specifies CATKGGGNQPQHF.

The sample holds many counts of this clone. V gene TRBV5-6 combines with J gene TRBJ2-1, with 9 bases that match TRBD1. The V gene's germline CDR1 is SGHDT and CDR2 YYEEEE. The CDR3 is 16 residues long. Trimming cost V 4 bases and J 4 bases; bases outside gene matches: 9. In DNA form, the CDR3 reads TGTGCCAGCAGCCTTAGTTTGGGACAGGGATACAATGAGCAGTTCTTC. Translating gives CASSLSLGQGYNEQFF. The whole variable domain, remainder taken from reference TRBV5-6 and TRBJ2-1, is DAGVTQSPTHLIKTRGQQVTLRCSPKSGHDTVSWYQQALGQGPQFIFQYYEEEERQRGNFPDRFSGHQFPNYSSELNVNALLLGDSALYLCASSLSLGQGYNEQFFGPGTRLTVL.

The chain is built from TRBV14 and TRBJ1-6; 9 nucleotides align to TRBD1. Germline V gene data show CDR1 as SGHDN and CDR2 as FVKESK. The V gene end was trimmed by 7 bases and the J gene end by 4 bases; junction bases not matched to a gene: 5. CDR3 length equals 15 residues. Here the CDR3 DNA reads TGTGCCAGCAAAGGAGGGACAGGGTATAATTCACCCCTCCACTTT. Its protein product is CASKGGTGYNSPLHF.

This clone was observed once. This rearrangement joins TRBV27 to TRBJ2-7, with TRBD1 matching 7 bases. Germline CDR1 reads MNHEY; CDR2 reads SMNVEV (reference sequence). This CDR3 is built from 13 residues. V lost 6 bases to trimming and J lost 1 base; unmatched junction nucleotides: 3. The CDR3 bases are TGTGCCAGCAGGGGACAGCAATCCTACGAGCAGTACTTC. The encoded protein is CASRGQQSYEQYF.

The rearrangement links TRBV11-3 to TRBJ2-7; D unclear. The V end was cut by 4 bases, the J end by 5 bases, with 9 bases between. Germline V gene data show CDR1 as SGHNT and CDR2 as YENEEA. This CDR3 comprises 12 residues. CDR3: CASSSTWDEQYF. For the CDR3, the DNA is TGTGCCAGCAGCTCGACATGGGACGAGCAGTACTTC.

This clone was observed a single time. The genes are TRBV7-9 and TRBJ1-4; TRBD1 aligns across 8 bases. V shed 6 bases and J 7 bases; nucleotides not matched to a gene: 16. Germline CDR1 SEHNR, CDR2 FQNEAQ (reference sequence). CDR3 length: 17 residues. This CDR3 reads CASRPREGQGAFEKLFF. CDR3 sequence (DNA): TGTGCCAGCAGACCAAGGGAGGGTCAGGGGGCATTTGAAAAACTGTTTTTT.

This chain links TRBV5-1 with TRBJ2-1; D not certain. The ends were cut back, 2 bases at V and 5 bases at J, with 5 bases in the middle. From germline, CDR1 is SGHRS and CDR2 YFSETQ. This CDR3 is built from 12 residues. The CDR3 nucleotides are TGCGCCAGCAGCTTTCGGGACAATGAGCAGTTCTTC. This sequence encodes CASSFRDNEQFF. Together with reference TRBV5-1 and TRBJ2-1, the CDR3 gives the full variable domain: KAGVTQTPRYLIKTRGQQVTLSCSPISGHRSVSWYQQTPGQGLQFLFEYFSETQRNKGNFPGRFSGRQFSNSRSEMNVSTLELGDSALYLCASSFRDNEQFFGPGTRLTVL.

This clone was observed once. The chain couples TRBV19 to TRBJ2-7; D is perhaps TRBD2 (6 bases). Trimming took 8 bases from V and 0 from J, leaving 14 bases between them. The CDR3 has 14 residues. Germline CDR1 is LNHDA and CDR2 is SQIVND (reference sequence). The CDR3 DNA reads TGTGCCAGTCGCAGTCCGGGAGCCTCCTACGAGCAGTACTTC. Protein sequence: CASRSPGASYEQYF.

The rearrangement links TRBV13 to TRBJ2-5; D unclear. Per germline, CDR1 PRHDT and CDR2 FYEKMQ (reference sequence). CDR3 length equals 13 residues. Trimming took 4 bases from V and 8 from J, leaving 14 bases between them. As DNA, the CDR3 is TGTGCCAGCAGCTACTCCGGGCCCCGAACCCAGTACTTC. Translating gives CASSYSGPRTQYF.

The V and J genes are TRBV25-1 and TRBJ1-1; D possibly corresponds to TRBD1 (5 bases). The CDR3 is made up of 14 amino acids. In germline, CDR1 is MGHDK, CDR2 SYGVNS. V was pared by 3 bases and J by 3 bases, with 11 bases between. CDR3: CASSEGGGDTEAFF. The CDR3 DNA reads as TGTGCCAGCAGTGAGGGGGGAGGGGACACTGAAGCTTTCTTT.

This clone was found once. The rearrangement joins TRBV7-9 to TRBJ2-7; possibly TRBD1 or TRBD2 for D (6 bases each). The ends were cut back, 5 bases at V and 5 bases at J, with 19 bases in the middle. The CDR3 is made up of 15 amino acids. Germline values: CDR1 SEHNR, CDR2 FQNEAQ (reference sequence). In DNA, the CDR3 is TGTGCCAGCAGCCGACCGGGGCAGGGGAGGCACGAGCAGTACTTC. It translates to CASSRPGQGRHEQYF.

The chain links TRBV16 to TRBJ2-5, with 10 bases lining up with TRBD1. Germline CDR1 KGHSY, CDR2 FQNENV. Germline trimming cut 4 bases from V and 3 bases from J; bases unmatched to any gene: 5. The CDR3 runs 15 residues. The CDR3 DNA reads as TGTGCCAGCAGCCGGCCGGGACAGGGGAAAGAGACCCAGTACTTC. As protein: CASSRPGQGKETQYF.

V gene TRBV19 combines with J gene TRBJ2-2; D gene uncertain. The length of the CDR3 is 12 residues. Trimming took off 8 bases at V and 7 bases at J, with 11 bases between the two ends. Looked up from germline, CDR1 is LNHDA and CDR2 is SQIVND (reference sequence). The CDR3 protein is CASFTGFGELFF. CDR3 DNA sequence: TGTGCCAGTTTTACCGGGTTCGGGGAGCTGTTTTTT.

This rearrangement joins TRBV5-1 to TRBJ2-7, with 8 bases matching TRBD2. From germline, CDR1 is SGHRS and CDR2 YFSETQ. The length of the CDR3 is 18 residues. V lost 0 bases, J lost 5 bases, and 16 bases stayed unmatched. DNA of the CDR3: TGCGCCAGCAGCTTGGGGGGACTAGGGGCAACGTGGCCTGACGAGCAGTACTTC. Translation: CASSLGGLGATWPDEQYF.

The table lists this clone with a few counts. CDR3 loop: CASSEQGTEAFF. CDR3 DNA: TGTGCCAGCAGCGAACAGGGTACTGAAGCTTTCTTT. The genes are TRBV7-6 and TRBJ1-1; perhaps TRBD1 as D (6 bases). Germline CDR1 and CDR2: SGHVS and FNYEAQ. The CDR3 has 12 residues. The germline V and J ends were trimmed by 5 bases and 5 bases, with 9 bases remaining between them.

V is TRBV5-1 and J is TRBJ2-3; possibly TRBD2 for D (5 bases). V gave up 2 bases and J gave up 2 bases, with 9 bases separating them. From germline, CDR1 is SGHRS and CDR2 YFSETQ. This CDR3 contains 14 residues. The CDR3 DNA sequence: TGCGCCAGCAGCTTTACTAGATACACAGATACGCAGTATTTT. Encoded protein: CASSFTRYTDTQYF.